The clone carrying this T cell receptor (beta chain) has just one count. Antigen specificity is unknown. This specimen belongs to a study of cytomegalovirus exposure and HLA in healthy donors. Study as a whole: Earlier findings included roughly 120 million unique TCR beta sequences obtained from 150 million to 200 million T cells.

Nominally healthy donors were sampled, though unrecorded immune exposures were likely. Trimming cost V 0 bases and J 10 bases; bases outside gene matches: 12. CDR1 WNHNN and CDR2 SYGVQD come from the germline V gene (reference sequence). The CDR3 spans 17 residues. Broader study findings: Another analysis was done later, and it associated around 17,000 TCR beta sequences with HLA alleles at 0.05 false discovery rate.

Both 60 Vbeta primers and 13 Jbeta primers went into the PCR. Sequenced by immunoSEQ multiplex PCR; TCRdb stores in-frame clones only, minus some. Among 130,000 or so clones, roughly 86% were seen once, and the ten largest hold roughly 3.4%. The V and J genes are TRBV10-1 and TRBJ2-1; 10 bases map to TRBD2. The receptor comes from a man between 18 and 29 years old in good health and CMV-seropositive. The sequencing input was PBMCs. Written as DNA, the CDR3 is TGCGCCAGCAGTGAGTCAAGGACTAGCGGCTTTCCGTGGGAGCAGTTCTTC. This sequence encodes CASSESRTSGFPWEQFF.